The rows below give T cell receptor beta chains drawn from one sample of a study of blood T cell repertoires in COVID-19. TCRdb's copy holds only in-frame clones and misses some; the assay was immunoSEQ multiplex PCR. The data hold about 260,000 clones, with 85% to 90% observed a single time. The sequenced material came from PBMCs or T cells enriched from blood (not recorded which). These receptor sequences come from a woman under 40 with acute COVID-19. Each CDR3 is given with its conserved first and last residue. The D gene is left open where the match is weak.

TRBD1,TRBV3-1/TRBV3-2,TRBJ1-1,CASSRLGQGGIMNTEAFF
TRBD2,TRBV4-2,TRBJ2-1,CASSQGTSGGEQFF
TRBD1,TRBV3-1/TRBV3-2,TRBJ1-4,CASSQTGATNEKLFF
TRBD2,TRBV6-5,TRBJ2-1,CASSLGLAGPNEQFF
-,TRBV6-1,TRBJ1-3,CASSGYGRGSGNTIYF
-,TRBV6-5,TRBJ1-3,CASSHPGTSGNTIYF
-,TRBV3-1/TRBV3-2,TRBJ2-1,CASSPERGSYNEQFF
TRBD2,TRBV19,TRBJ2-3,CASHGGGTSTDTQYF
TRBD1,TRBV19,TRBJ2-1,CASSIPGQGTGEQFF
TRBD1,TRBV29-1,TRBJ1-2,CSAPGQGYGYTF
TRBD2,TRBV10-2,TRBJ2-7,CASSELGTSGMYEQYF
TRBD1,TRBV11-2,TRBJ1-1,CASSLRQGANTEAFF
-,TRBV15,TRBJ2-5,CATSSEVPEEQETQYF
TRBD1,TRBV7-8,TRBJ2-7,CASSPRQGNDEQYF
TRBD2,TRBV5-4,TRBJ2-7,CASSTKGTSGDEQYF
TRBD2,TRBV3-1/TRBV3-2,TRBJ2-7,CASSPGGGRYEQYF
-,TRBV28,TRBJ1-1,CASSLSGGTEAFF
-,TRBV19,TRBJ2-1,CASSIGRGRKVAGNEQFF
TRBD1,TRBV6-5,TRBJ1-5,CASSYSGQGGQPQHF
-,TRBV6-2/TRBV6-3,TRBJ1-6,CASSYRSGNNSPLHF
TRBD1,TRBV4-3,TRBJ2-7,CASSQAGQGAYEQYF
TRBD1,TRBV3-1/TRBV3-2,TRBJ1-1,CASSSGQGKNTEAFF
-,TRBV19,TRBJ1-5,CASTSFVDQPQHF
-,TRBV9,TRBJ2-1,CASTSRQAPTNVEQFF
-,TRBV9,TRBJ1-3,CASSVEGQRSSGNTIYF
-,TRBV4-1,TRBJ1-6,CASSQVAGMYNSPLHF
TRBD1,TRBV10-2,TRBJ1-6,CASSDEATGGRGSPLHF
TRBD1,TRBV11-2,TRBJ1-1,CASSFGTGGTTEAFF
-,TRBV4-1,TRBJ2-2,CASSQDGPRGIRYTGELFF
-,TRBV4-2,TRBJ2-4,CASSQDNRDTKNIQYF
-,TRBV27,TRBJ1-2,CASSLRRDSNYGYTF
-,TRBV5-4,TRBJ2-7,CASSLGSDLLSEQYF
TRBD1,TRBV24-1,TRBJ2-3,CATTGQGTDTQYF
-,TRBV18,TRBJ1-2,CASSPRQLNYGYTF
TRBD2,TRBV12-3/TRBV12-4,TRBJ2-7,CANGRGGAYEQYF
-,TRBV14,TRBJ1-2,CASSLERVSYGYTF
-,TRBV6-5,TRBJ2-1,CASMITGVFSEQFF
-,TRBV10-2,TRBJ1-1,CASSDPAGTEAFF
-,TRBV28,TRBJ1-1,CASSLTGPGRFGFEAFF
-,TRBV4-1,TRBJ1-1,CASSPQSANTEAFF
TRBD1,TRBV23-1,TRBJ2-2,CASSHRTGHHTGELFF